One sample yielded the 9 T cell receptor beta chains listed below, sequenced in a study of T cell changes during pregnancy in multiple sclerosis. The repertoire was sequenced with immunoSEQ multiplex PCR; TCRdb's copy has only in-frame clones and lacks some. The sample has over 45,000 clones, 92% seen once. This sample comprised CD4+ T cells from peripheral blood mononuclear cells, obtained after pregnancy. The receptors originated from a female donor with multiple sclerosis, enrolled in a pregnancy study.

The CDR3 bases are TGTGCCAGCAGCTTACTCGGATGGGCGGGAGGGCCCGATACGCAGTATTTT. Its translation: CASSLLGWAGGPDTQYF. The V and J genes are TRBV11-2 and TRBJ2-3, with 9 nucleotides matching TRBD2. Germline V CDR1 and CDR2: SGHAT, FQNNGV. CDR3 size: 17 residues. After removal of 2 bases from V and 6 bases from J, the junction contained 12 bases not matched to a gene.

This clone has a single count. Written as DNA, the CDR3 is TGTGCCAGCAGTGAGCAGTGGCTCAACAGGAGAAATTTAAATCAGCCCCAGCATTTT. Protein sequence: CASSEQWLNRRNLNQPQHF. The chain joins TRBV6-1 to TRBJ1-5; the D gene is possibly TRBD1 (5 bases). The CDR3 covers 19 residues. V was cut by 3 bases and J by 4 bases, with 25 bases left in between. The V gene's germline CDR1 is MNHNS and CDR2 SASEGT.

The V call is TRBV9, the J call TRBJ1-2, with D tentatively TRBD1 (6 bases). V lost 6 bases to trimming and J lost 4 bases, with 13 bases between them. CDR1 and CDR2 from the germline V gene are SGDLS and YYNGEE. The length of the CDR3 is 13 residues. This CDR3 reads CASNMGHSYGYTF. CDR3 DNA: TGTGCCAGCAACATGGGACACTCCTATGGCTACACCTTC.

V usage is TRBV5-6 and J usage is TRBJ2-7, with D possibly matching TRBD2 (5 bases). This CDR3 has 15 amino acids. Trimming took off 5 bases at V and 0 bases at J, with 15 bases between the two ends. Germline V gene sequence: CDR1 SGHDT, CDR2 YYEEEE. Here the CDR3 DNA reads TGTGCCAGCAGTTCGGGAACCTACCTCTCCTACGAGCAGTACTTC. This encodes CASSSGTYLSYEQYF.

The gene calls are TRBV10-3 and TRBJ2-1, with 11 positions matching TRBD2. The J segment lost 7 bases and the V segment lost 5 bases, leaving 13 bases of the junction unmatched. Germline CDR1 ENHRY, CDR2 SYGVKD. The CDR3 totals 17 residues. The CDR3 DNA reads TGTGCCATCAGTTCTACTAGCGGGAGCTTCATTAGAAATGAGCAGTTCTTC. Protein: CAISSTSGSFIRNEQFF.

The chain uses TRBV9 and TRBJ2-3; 8 nucleotides match TRBD2. The trim removed 3 bases at V and 2 bases at J, leaving 11 bases unmatched. Germline V CDR1 and CDR2: SGDLS, YYNGEE. The CDR3 loop spans 17 amino acids. The CDR3 loop reads CASSGGVLAGLTDTQYF. As DNA, the CDR3 is TGTGCCAGCAGCGGCGGCGTTTTAGCGGGACTCACAGATACGCAGTATTTT.

V gene TRBV9 combines with J gene TRBJ1-1; TRBD1 matches 7 bases. Germline V lookup: CDR1 SGDLS, CDR2 YYNGEE. With 3 bases clipped from V and 7 bases from J, the junction kept 6 bases outside the gene matches. This CDR3 comprises 13 residues. The CDR3 sequence is CASSGQGEGEAFF. The CDR3 coding sequence is TGTGCCAGCAGCGGACAGGGTGAGGGTGAAGCTTTCTTT.

This chain joins TRBV4-3 and TRBJ2-2; TRBD2 aligns across 11 bases. The V gene end was trimmed by 5 bases and the J gene end by 6 bases; junction bases not matched to a gene: 8. The CDR3 extends over 16 amino acids. Germline values: CDR1 LGHNA, CDR2 YSLEER. The CDR3 DNA reads as TGCGCCAGCAGCAAGGGCACTAGCGGGAGTGCCGGGGAGCTGTTTTTT. It is translated as CASSKGTSGSAGELFF.

The gene calls are TRBV2 and TRBJ1-1; no reliable D call. Per the germline V gene, CDR1 is SNHLY and CDR2 is FYNNEI. CDR3 length equals 13 residues. V lost 6 bases and J 1 base, leaving 9 bases between the germline ends. The CDR3 protein is CASSDDSNTEAFF. The CDR3, as DNA: TGTGCCAGCAGCGATGACTCGAACACTGAAGCTTTCTTT.